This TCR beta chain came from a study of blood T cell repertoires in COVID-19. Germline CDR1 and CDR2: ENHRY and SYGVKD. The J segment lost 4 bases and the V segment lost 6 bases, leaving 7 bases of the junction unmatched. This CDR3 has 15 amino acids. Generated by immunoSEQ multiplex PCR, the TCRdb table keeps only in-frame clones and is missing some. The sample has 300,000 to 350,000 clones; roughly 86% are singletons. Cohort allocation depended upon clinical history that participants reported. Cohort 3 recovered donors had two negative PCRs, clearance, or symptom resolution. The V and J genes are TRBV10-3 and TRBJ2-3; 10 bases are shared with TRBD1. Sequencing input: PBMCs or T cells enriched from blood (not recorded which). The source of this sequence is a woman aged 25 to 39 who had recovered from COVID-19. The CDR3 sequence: CAIRRDRGISDTQYF. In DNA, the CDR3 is TGTGCCATCAGAAGGGACAGGGGTATATCAGATACGCAGTATTTT.